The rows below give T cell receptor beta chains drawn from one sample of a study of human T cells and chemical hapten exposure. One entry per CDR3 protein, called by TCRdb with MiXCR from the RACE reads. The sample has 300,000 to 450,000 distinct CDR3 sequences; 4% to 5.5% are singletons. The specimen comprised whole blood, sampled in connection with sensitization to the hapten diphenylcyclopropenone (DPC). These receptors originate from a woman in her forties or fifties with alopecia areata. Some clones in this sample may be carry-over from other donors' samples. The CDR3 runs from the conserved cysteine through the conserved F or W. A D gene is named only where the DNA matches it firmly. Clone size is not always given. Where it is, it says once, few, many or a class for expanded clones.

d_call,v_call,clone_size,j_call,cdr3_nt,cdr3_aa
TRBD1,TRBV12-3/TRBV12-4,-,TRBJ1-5,TGTGCCAGCAGTCTACCTCCGGGACAGGGAATACATTTT,CASSLPPGQGIHF
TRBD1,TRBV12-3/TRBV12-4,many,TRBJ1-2,TGTGCCAGCAGCCCGGGACAGTTACTTGGAGGGTATGGCTACACCTTC,CASSPGQLLGGYGYTF
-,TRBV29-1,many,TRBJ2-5,TGCAGCGCCCTTGAGATAGAGACCCAGTACTTC,CSALEIETQYF
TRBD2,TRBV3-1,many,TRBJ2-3,TGTGCCAGCAGCCAAGAGAAAACTAGCGCCCCAGATACGCAGTATTTT,CASSQEKTSAPDTQYF
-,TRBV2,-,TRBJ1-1,TGTGCCAGCAGTCTTTACGGGATGAACACTGAAGCTTTCTTT,CASSLYGMNTEAFF
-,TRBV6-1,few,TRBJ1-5,TGTGCCAGCAGTGAAGGTGACGGTCAGCCCCAGCATTTT,CASSEGDGQPQHF
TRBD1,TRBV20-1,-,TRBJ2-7,TGCAGTGCTCATCCGGGACAGTCCTACGAGCAGTACTTC,CSAHPGQSYEQYF
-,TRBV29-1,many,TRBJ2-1,TGCAGCGTGGAAGACAATGAGCAGTTCTTC,CSVEDNEQFF
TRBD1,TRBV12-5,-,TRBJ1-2,TGTGCTAGTGGTCTTGACAGGGGATCCTATGGCTACACCTTC,CASGLDRGSYGYTF
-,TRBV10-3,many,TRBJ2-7,TGTGCCACCCGTTCCGGAAGTAGCTCCTACGAGCAGTACTTC,CATRSGSSSYEQYF
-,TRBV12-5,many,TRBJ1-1,TGTGCTAGTGGTTCCACGGCTACAACTGAAGCTTTCTTT,CASGSTATTEAFF
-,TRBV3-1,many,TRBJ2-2,TGTGCCAGCAGCCAAGTCGCGGGACGGGATGGAAACACCGGGGAGCTGTTTTTT,CASSQVAGRDGNTGELFF
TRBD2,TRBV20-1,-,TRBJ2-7,TGCAGTGCTAGAGATCACAGCGGGAGGGCCTGGGAGCAGTACTTC,CSARDHSGRAWEQYF
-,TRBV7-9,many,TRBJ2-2,TGTGCCAGCAGCTTAGATGCGGCGGTTGGACTAACCGGGGAGCTGTTTTTT,CASSLDAAVGLTGELFF
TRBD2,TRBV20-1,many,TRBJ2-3,TGCAGTGCTAGAAGGGAGCGGGGCAACTGGGCCACAGATACGCAGTATTTT,CSARRERGNWATDTQYF
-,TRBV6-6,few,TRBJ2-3,TGTGCCAGCTCGGCCCCCGCAGATACGCAGTATTTT,CASSAPADTQYF
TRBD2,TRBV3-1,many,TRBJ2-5,TGTGCCAGCAGCCTCCGACTAGCTACAAAGGAAGAGACCCAGTACTTC,CASSLRLATKEETQYF